These T cell receptor beta chains were read from a single sample in a study of breast tumors, draining lymph nodes, adjacent tissues. MiXCR, run by TCRdb on the multiplex PCR reads, gives a single entry per CDR3 protein. There are 200,000 to 300,000 distinct CDR3 sequences in the sample; about 33% occur only once, and roughly 1.1% lies in the top ten. Sequenced sample: axillary lymph node tissue. The source of these receptors is a female donor with breast cancer. Some clones in this sample may be carry-over from other donors' samples. CDR3s include the opening cysteine and the closing phenylalanine or tryptophan. Clone sizes are given selectively: once, few, many, or a class where the clone is expanded.

>17|TRBJ2-7|TRBV20-1|many
CSALRTSGSLPAYEQYF
>14|TRBJ2-3|TRBV27|NA
CASSLPYQADTQYF
>13|TRBJ2-4|TRBV27|few
CASSHRQGNIQYF
>16|TRBJ2-4|TRBV5-1|NA
CARIAGLYPAKNIQYF
>15|TRBJ2-5|TRBV12-3/TRBV12-4|many
CASSPGSTYQETQYF
>15|TRBJ2-5|TRBV7-2|many
CASSSGLAGEETQYF
>15|TRBJ2-7|TRBV20-1|many
CSARDGTRAEDEQYF
>18|TRBJ2-1|TRBV7-2|many
CASSLVLSGAGAYNEQFF
>14|TRBJ1-2|TRBV5-4|NA
CASSLARRNYGHAF
>16|TRBJ2-7|TRBV6-1|NA
CAISTGGRGWNYEQYF
>14|TRBJ2-1|TRBV30|few
CAWSVGGSYNEQFF